What follows are 27 T cell receptor beta chains derived from one specimen sequenced in a study of CD8 T cells in Susac syndrome. The authors reverse transcribed roughly 0.45 to 1 ug RNA with random hexamers. TCRdb reprocessed the immunoSEQ multiplex PCR reads with MiXCR, giving one entry per CDR3 protein. The table shows 150,000 to 200,000 distinct CDR3 sequences, with around 96% occurring only once. Sequencing input: CD4+ T cells from PBMCs. These receptor sequences come from a human donor with multiple sclerosis.

This sequence joins TRBV19 and TRBJ2-7, with 7 bases matching TRBD2. The CDR3 has 15 residues. CDR1 is LNHDA, CDR2 SQIVND, per germline (reference sequence). The V segment lost 6 bases and the J segment 0 bases; nucleotides outside the gene matches: 8. The DNA for the CDR3 is TGTGCCAGTAGCCCAGTTTCTAGCGGCTCCTACGAGCAGTACTTC. This codes for CASSPVSSGSYEQYF.

This chain joins TRBV11-2 and TRBJ2-7; D gene uncertain. There are 12 residues in the CDR3. V lost 7 bases, J lost 1 base, and 8 bases lay in between. Germline values: CDR1 SGHAT, CDR2 FQNNGV. The CDR3 loop is CASNAGSYEQYF. CDR3 coding DNA: TGTGCCAGCAATGCCGGGTCCTACGAGCAGTACTTC.

V usage is TRBV20-1 and J usage is TRBJ1-5; the D is unclear. The CDR3 contains 13 residues. V was clipped by 4 bases and J by 0 bases, with 7 bases between them. Germline lookup yields CDR1 DFQATT and CDR2 SNEGSKA (reference sequence). CDR3 region: CSAISDSNQPQHF. The CDR3 region has the DNA TGCAGTGCTATATCAGATAGCAATCAGCCCCAGCATTTT.

This chain connects TRBV7-9 to TRBJ1-1, with unresolved D. This CDR3 is built from 14 residues. CDR1 is SEHNR, CDR2 FQNEAQ, per germline (reference sequence). V was clipped by 2 bases and J by 5 bases, with 12 bases between them. Written as DNA, the CDR3 is TGTGCCAGCAGCTTATTAGAAGGGATAACTGAAGCTTTCTTT. As protein: CASSLLEGITEAFF.

The V call is TRBV27, the J call TRBJ2-4; possibly TRBD1 or TRBD2 for D (6 bases each). The CDR3 spans 17 residues. V lost 6 bases, J lost 0 bases, and 18 bases lay in between. CDR1 is MNHEY and CDR2 is SMNVEV in the germline V gene (reference sequence). Written as DNA, the CDR3 is TGTGCCAGCAGCGAGGGGGGACTCCAGCTAGCCAAAAACATTCAGTACTTC. Translation gives CASSEGGLQLAKNIQYF.

This clonotype was counted between two and nine times. V and J are TRBV12-3 or TRBV12-4 and TRBJ2-7; D gene ambiguous. V gave up 5 bases and J gave up 2 bases, with 13 bases separating them. The CDR3 is 14 amino acids. The CDR3: CASSPRTGAYEQYF. The CDR3 DNA follows: TGTGCCAGCAGTCCGCGGACCGGCGCCTACGAGCAGTACTTC.

The CDR3: CSARDLSNQPQHF. CDR3 nucleotides: TGCAGTGCTAGAGATCTTAGCAATCAGCCCCAGCATTTT. V gene TRBV20-1 combines with J gene TRBJ1-5, with no clear D. Germline lookup yields CDR1 DFQATT and CDR2 SNEGSKA (reference sequence). Trimming removed 0 bases at V and 0 bases at J, with 3 bases between. This CDR3 is built from 13 residues.

The chain joins TRBV7-2 to TRBJ2-1, with D possibly being TRBD1 or TRBD2 (6 bases each). V was shortened by 3 bases and J by 14 bases, with 17 bases between the two germline ends. The CDR3 length is 13 residues. Germline V gene sequence: CDR1 SGHTA, CDR2 FQGNSA. The CDR3 DNA is TGTGCCAGCAGCTTGGAGGGGGGCCTTCATAAGTTCTTC. It specifies CASSLEGGLHKFF. The entire variable domain, with the rest obtained from reference TRBV7-2 and TRBJ2-1, is as follows: GAGVSQSPSNKVTEKGKDVELRCDPISGHTALYWYRQSLGQGLEFLIYFQGNSAPDKSGLPSDRFSAERTGGSVSTLTIQRTQQEDSAVYLCASSLEGGLHKFFGPGTRLTVL.

The V gene is TRBV4-1, the J gene TRBJ2-1, with unresolved D. Germline V gives CDR1 MGHRA, CDR2 YSYEKL. Trimming left V 3 bases short and J 0 bases short, with 15 bases between. The CDR3 extends over 17 amino acids. CDR3 sequence reads: CASSHPSRARSYNEQFF. The CDR3 DNA follows: TGCGCCAGCAGCCATCCGTCAAGGGCCCGCTCCTACAATGAGCAGTTCTTC.

This rearrangement joins TRBV20-1 to TRBJ2-6; D is ambiguous. CDR3 size: 14 residues. Trimming cost V 0 bases and J 0 bases, with 3 bases left between them. Germline CDR1 DFQATT, CDR2 SNEGSKA (reference sequence). DNA of the CDR3: TGCAGTGCTAGAGAGGGCTCTGGGGCCAACGTCCTGACTTTC. It translates to CSAREGSGANVLTF.

The rearrangement joins TRBV19 to TRBJ1-1, with unresolved D. Trimming removed 5 bases from V and 0 bases from J, with 4 bases in between. The CDR3 contains 12 residues. Per germline, CDR1 LNHDA and CDR2 SQIVND (reference sequence). As DNA, the CDR3 is TGTGCCAGTAGTCAACTGAACACTGAAGCTTTCTTT. The encoded protein is CASSQLNTEAFF.

This chain uses TRBV29-1 with TRBJ2-3; no clear D. The V gene lost 5 bases and the J gene lost 11 bases, with 17 bases spanning the gap. The germline V gene has CDR1 SQVTM and CDR2 ANQGSEA. The CDR3 is 12 amino acids. Here the CDR3 reads CSVTDTPILQYF. The DNA of the CDR3 is TGCAGCGTTACCGATACCCCTATACTGCAGTATTTT.

The CDR3 nucleotides read TGTGCCAGCAGTTTAAGGGACCCCCAATTCGGTGAGCAGTTCTTC. Its protein product is CASSLRDPQFGEQFF. The rearrangement joins TRBV12-3 or TRBV12-4 to TRBJ2-1; the D call may be TRBD1 or TRBD2 (5 bases each). The CDR3 spans 15 residues. Trimming stripped 2 bases from V and 9 bases from J, with 17 bases between.

This chain uses TRBV20-1 with TRBJ1-1; D is possibly TRBD1 (6 bases). Trimming stripped 1 base from V and 6 bases from J, with 12 bases between. Germline lookup yields CDR1 DFQATT and CDR2 SNEGSKA (reference sequence). The CDR3 runs to 13 residues. CDR3 nucleotides: TGCAGTGCTAGAGCAGGGGCCGGCGCTGAAGCTTTCTTT. Residues: CSARAGAGAEAFF.

This chain connects TRBV14 to TRBJ2-2; D call uncertain. The V gene lost 5 bases and the J gene lost 4 bases, with 11 bases spanning the gap. The CDR3 contains 14 residues. Germline CDR1 SGHDN, CDR2 FVKESK. CDR3 loop: CASSSLASTGELFF. The DNA for the CDR3 is TGTGCCAGCAGCTCCTTGGCGAGCACCGGGGAGCTGTTTTTT.

The J gene is TRBJ2-7, the V gene TRBV6-5, with 7 bases aligning to TRBD2. V lost 2 bases to trimming and J lost 2 bases; unmatched junction nucleotides: 9. CDR1 and CDR2 (germline): MNHEY, SVGAGI. CDR3 size: 16 residues. The DNA for the CDR3 is TGTGCCAGCAGTTACCGGGAGGCTACAGGCACCTACGAGCAGTACTTC. Encoded protein: CASSYREATGTYEQYF.

This chain connects TRBV5-6 to TRBJ2-5; 7 nucleotides match TRBD1. This CDR3 is built from 11 residues. From germline, CDR1 is SGHDT and CDR2 YYEEEE. V gave up 7 bases and J gave up 7 bases; unmatched junction bases: 4. The CDR3 loop is CASGTVGTQYF. The CDR3 DNA follows: TGTGCCAGCGGGACAGTGGGGACCCAGTACTTC.

This chain connects TRBV5-4 to TRBJ1-2; 7 bases fit TRBD1. The CDR3 has 15 amino acids. The V gene end was trimmed by 3 bases and the J gene end by 3 bases; junction bases not matched to a gene: 8. Germline CDR1 is SGHNT and CDR2 is YYREEE (reference sequence). Here the CDR3 reads CASSSKGQADYGYTF. DNA of the CDR3: TGTGCCAGCAGCTCGAAAGGACAGGCGGACTATGGCTACACCTTC.

This chain connects TRBV20-1 to TRBJ1-5; tentatively, D is TRBD1 (5 bases). Germline V gene sequence: CDR1 DFQATT, CDR2 SNEGSKA (reference sequence). CDR3 length: 16 residues. Trimming took off 0 bases at V and 3 bases at J, with 15 bases between the two ends. CDR3 bases: TGCAGTGCTAGAGATGCGGGACGGGACCTCAATCAGCCCCAGCATTTT. Translating gives CSARDAGRDLNQPQHF.

J is TRBJ2-7 and V is TRBV20-1, with D perhaps matching TRBD1 (5 bases). Trimming pared 0 bases from V and 2 bases from J, leaving 14 bases between. This CDR3 is built from 15 residues. Germline V gives CDR1 DFQATT, CDR2 SNEGSKA (reference sequence). The chain's CDR3 is CSARDQGARAYEQYF. The CDR3 bases are TGCAGTGCTAGAGATCAGGGCGCCAGGGCCTACGAGCAGTACTTC.

The rearrangement links TRBV11-2 to TRBJ1-1; D is ambiguous. V lost 5 bases to trimming and J lost 4 bases, with 11 bases between them. The CDR3 contains 13 residues. Germline assignment: CDR1 SGHAT and CDR2 FQNNGV. The chain's CDR3 is CASSAMTGTEAFF. The CDR3 DNA reads as TGTGCCAGCAGCGCCATGACCGGCACTGAAGCTTTCTTT.

V and J are TRBV28 and TRBJ2-2; the D gene is possibly TRBD1 (5 bases). Trimming stripped 4 bases from V and 4 bases from J, with 10 bases between. The CDR3 is 14 residues long. In germline, CDR1 is MDHEN, CDR2 SYDVKM. The CDR3 spells CASSSGQLTGELFF. CDR3 bases: TGTGCCAGCAGTTCAGGGCAACTCACCGGGGAGCTGTTTTTT.

This chain joins TRBV5-4 and TRBJ2-1; TRBD2 aligns across 10 bases. V gave up 2 bases and J gave up 6 bases; unmatched junction bases: 2. CDR1 and CDR2 (germline): SGHNT, YYREEE (reference sequence). This CDR3 spans 14 amino acids. In DNA, the CDR3 is TGTGCCAGCAGCTTACTAGCGGGGATCAATGAGCAGTTCTTC. Amino acid sequence: CASSLLAGINEQFF.

This clonotype turned up a few times. This rearrangement joins TRBV6-2 or TRBV6-3 to TRBJ2-7; 7 nucleotides line up with TRBD1. The length of the CDR3 is 14 residues. V shed 5 bases and J 0 bases; nucleotides not matched to a gene: 4. CDR1 is MNHEY, CDR2 SVGEGT, per germline. The CDR3 reads CASSRQGSSYEQYF. The CDR3 DNA follows: TGTGCCAGCAGTAGACAGGGATCCTCCTACGAGCAGTACTTC.

The chain uses TRBV29-1 and TRBJ2-7; D is uncertain. CDR3 length equals 11 residues. V dropped 5 bases and J dropped 6 bases, with 11 bases sitting between them. CDR1 is SQVTM, CDR2 ANQGSEA, per germline. The CDR3 sequence is CSVFFRAEQYF. In nucleotides, the CDR3 is TGCAGCGTTTTTTTCCGGGCCGAGCAGTACTTC.

The chain combines TRBV30 with TRBJ2-7; 8 positions match TRBD2. Germline CDR1 and CDR2: GTSNPN and SVGIG (reference sequence). There are 13 residues in the CDR3. The J segment lost 1 base and the V segment lost 4 bases, leaving 3 bases of the junction unmatched. The CDR3 sequence: CAWNREGSYEQYF. In DNA, the CDR3 is TGTGCCTGGAATCGGGAGGGGTCCTACGAGCAGTACTTC.

Here the CDR3 reads CASRGTSGSSSYNEQFF. DNA for the CDR3: TGTGCCAGCAGGGGGACTAGCGGGAGCAGCTCCTACAATGAGCAGTTCTTC. The chain couples TRBV28 to TRBJ2-1, with 14 bases fitting TRBD2. After removal of 6 bases from V and 0 bases from J, the junction contained 4 bases not matched to a gene. This CDR3 contains 17 residues. Per germline, CDR1 MDHEN and CDR2 SYDVKM.